This TCR beta chain is drawn from a study of cytomegalovirus exposure and HLA in healthy donors (dated by TCRdb to about 2017). For context, the study as a whole: An earlier analysis of approximately 640 of the donors reported 250 to 300 Gb of sequence data and around 110 million unique TCR beta sequences from about 180 million T cells. Every repertoire in the discovery cohort had been generated on one and the same sequencing platform. Alongside the repertoire data, information on donor age, sex, ethnicity and CMV serostatus was compiled. An early release covering some 640 HLA-typed donors comprised around 300 gigabases of sequencing data and around 80 million unique TCR sequences. The later analysis used no new phenotypic data to find candidate immune exposures, relying instead on TCR beta sequences and their occurrence across donors. Of the approximately 400 genotyped donors, about 84% fell in the genetic ancestry cluster associated with self-reported Caucasian donors. Because of strong linkage in the cohort, roughly five DR-DQ haplotypes were treated as single units for association and clustering. The T cell repertoires of around 730 subjects were profiled by immunosequencing and related to cytomegalovirus serostatus. The study combined high-throughput TCR immunosequencing, statistical association of individual TCRs with disease status, and machine learning to predict cytomegalovirus infection status. Among almost 400 genotyped donors of the cohort, an average of approximately 250,000 unique TCR beta nucleotide sequences were sequenced per donor, around 20% of them non-productive. The number of donors typed differed by locus, with about 629-630 for A, B, C, DRB1 and DQB1, more than 500 for DQA1, some 570 for DPA1, and some 470 for DPB1. Class I and class II HLA loci were covered by the typing at four-digit resolution. The aim of the study was to test whether cataloging public T cell receptors could identify signatures of past pathogen exposure. To decide whether each TCR beta V gene segment behaved as functional or pseudogenic, an earlier analysis of some 600 of the donors relied on high-throughput TCR beta sequencing. In a later analysis, previously published TCR beta repertoires from 550 to 700 donors were re-analyzed and high-resolution HLA genotyping was added so that TCR occurrence patterns could be studied. A separate validation cohort of over 95 different subjects was used in addition to the approximately 700-subject first cohort. A later genetic analysis took genome-wide SNP genotypes for about three fifths of the 666 donors and used that subset as a discovery cohort.

The library was built by means of the immunoSEQ multiplex PCR assay. A mixture of 60 forward primers for TCR Vbeta segments and 13 reverse primers for TCR Jbeta segments was used in the multiplex PCR. The CDR3 region of rearranged TCR beta genes was amplified from genomic DNA by a multiplex PCR assay. Amplified TCR beta libraries were sequenced as 87-base-pair reads on the Illumina HiSeq System. In the original analysis: Across the 670 or so repertoires, a later analysis counted 80 million or so unique TCR beta chains, approximately 12 million of which were shared by at least two donors. To remove PCR and sequencing errors, raw reads were error-corrected and collapsed into unique sequences using a nearest-neighbor algorithm that merged closely related sequences. To assign V, D and J gene segments, CDR3 sequences were aligned to IMGT reference sequences. For a sequence to be retained, a match of at least six nucleotides to both a V gene segment and a J gene segment was required. Rearrangements were classified as productive when the CDR3 lacked stop codons and remained in frame with V and J, and all other rearrangements were classified as non-productive. CDR3 was defined by IMGT convention, running from the second conserved V-encoded cysteine to the conserved J-encoded phenylalanine. The earlier analysis of some 600 of the donors excluded sequences that lacked an unambiguous match to a single V gene segment. An earlier analysis of a few hundred of the donors called V segments functional above 56.7% productive rearrangements and segregating when the between-donor standard deviation exceeded 5%. A statistical classification framework was built to diagnose cytomegalovirus status from the catalog of TCR beta chain sequences. In a later analysis, TCR nucleotide sequences were compared against IMGT/GENE-DB human TR gene sequences so that V and J genes could be assigned. Using the TCRdist pipeline, a later analysis assigned CDR3 sequences along with most-parsimonious VDJ recombination scenarios. In a later analysis, every TCR beta chain was defined by the combination of its CDR3 amino acid sequence and its V-gene family, and reads without a unique V-gene family were dropped. In a later analysis, 500 to 700 highly shared, low-generation-probability nucleotide sequences were removed to address suspected cross-contamination and a sequencing artifact. For each public chain, a later analysis derived a clonal expansion index from normalized ranks of inferred template counts within each repertoire. In a later analysis, generation probabilities were computed with a VDJ recombination model fitted to out-of-frame rearrangements, and the resulting probabilities were checked against IGoR. In a later analysis, hypergeometric tests were used to score TCR-TCR, TCR-HLA and TCR-CMV co-occurrence, with a repertoire-size bias correction applied to TCR pairs. To estimate false discovery rates, a later analysis permuted the HLA or CMV assignments 20 times. In a later analysis, co-occurring TCRs were grouped using DBSCAN, with TCRdist sequence similarity added in when clustering inside HLA-allele-positive subsets. Co-occurrence clustering excluded repertoires with fewer than 30,000 or more than 120,000 public chains, plus five with anomalous nucleotide sharing. In its TCRdb copy, this immuneACCESS table keeps in-frame sequences only and misses some clones. Where compared with another copy, unresolved V genes explain less than half of these, and the others have no known cause. The V and J calls and clone size come from that table; D and trimming were worked out from the DNA. This sample comprises some 150,000 clones, 70% to 80% of them detected only once. 4.5% to 6% of the sample comes from the top ten.

Reading from cysteine to phenylalanine, the CDR3 counts 16 amino acids. Only CDR3 DNA is held: 48 bases, read in frame from base 1. CDR1 is given as SEHNR and CDR2 as FQNEAQ, both from the germline V gene (reference sequence). Trimming leaves V shorter by 5 bases and J shorter by 1 base, with the junction holding 9 bases beyond the gene matches. In the case of this clone: There is no known antigen for this receptor. No much larger clonotype is one base removed from it; base qualities were not supplied.

The cohort was made up of several hundred healthy bone marrow donors. All cohort members were sampled while nominally healthy, although unrecorded immune exposures were likely present. The donor was CMV seronegative and was included in the group of under 450 seronegative cohort members. A peripheral blood sample was collected from each donor, and TCR beta sequencing was performed on peripheral blood mononuclear cells. Genomic DNA was extracted from the blood cell samples with the Qiagen DNeasy Blood Extraction Kit. The research as a whole found: Most TCR sequences were observed very rarely across donors, whereas some public TCRs were present in many individuals. A further reported finding was that TCR beta sequences accurately predicted the HLA-A and HLA-B alleles for most subjects in the first cohort. In the study, around 160 TCR beta chains were listed as associated with cytomegalovirus. According to a later genetic analysis, donors in an Asian-associated ancestry cluster had fewer N-insertions in productive TCRs than the roughly 700-donor mean. A few of the identified cytomegalovirus-associated TCR beta chains were confirmed in vitro to be specific for cytomegalovirus antigens. The authors suggested that the approach could potentially be generalized to other disease states and immunological phenotypes. Immune exposure information for the cohort was limited to CMV serostatus. A later analysis found that TCR association rates varied across HLA loci, with DRB1 alleles showing the most associated TCRs and HLA-C alleles the fewest. In a later analysis, HLA-associated TCR beta chains were found to be more clonally expanded and to have lower generation probabilities than equally common non-associated chains. An earlier analysis of around 500 of the donors showed that most TCR beta V segments appeared in productive rearrangements either about 87% or about 30% of the time, which broadly matched IMGT annotations. In a later analysis, around 17,000 TCR beta sequences were associated with specific HLA alleles at a false discovery rate of 0.05. The earlier analysis of approximately 590 of the donors excluded 15 to 20 rarely observed V segments, including chromosome 9 orphons, because counts were too low. HLA typing was unavailable for some donors at each locus, so association tests used only the typed subset. A group of highly shared sequence variants was considered likely to be a technical artifact of the sequencing pipeline. An association between a missense DCLRE1C variant and V-gene and J-gene trimming of TCR beta chains was found in a later genetic analysis and replicated in an independent cohort. Strong co-occurrence of HLA alleles, especially DR and DQ, made assigning TCR associations to individual alleles difficult. Several of the top co-occurrence clusters appeared to be linked to parvovirus B19, influenza, CMV and Epstein-Barr virus, according to a later analysis. Sequencing depth was assumed to be roughly uniform across donors in the presence/absence analyses, though that assumption may not hold. Some IMGT-functional V segments, including TRBV6-2 and TRBV6-3, could not be distinguished by the 87-base-pair reads and were therefore excluded. In this cohort, only TCR beta chains were sequenced, and detectable features were limited by the absence of alpha or paired-chain data. Cytomegalovirus status was reported to be diagnosed by the classifier with high specificity and sensitivity in both the original and validation cohorts. Linkage disequilibrium might explain the correlated functional status among segregating V segments, but an unknown experimental factor could not be ruled out. A later analysis found that most CMV-associated TCR beta chains appeared HLA-restricted, with HLA associations seemingly driven largely by CMV exposure.

Sequencing input: PBMCs. The source of this sequence is a woman between 45 and 60 years old in good health and CMV-seronegative. The chain links TRBV7-9 with TRBJ1-1; 8 bases in the junction line up with TRBD1. The DNA reads TGTGCCAGCAGCCTAGGTGGGACAGGTGAGAACACTGAAGCTTTCTTT. Translated, it reads CASSLGGTGENTEAFF.